These 24 T cell receptor beta chains originate from one sample sequenced in a study of OX40 agonist ivuxolimab in advanced cancers. Some clones are missing from TCRdb's copy, which holds only in-frame ones; the method was immunoSEQ multiplex PCR. The sample holds about 76,000 clones; roughly nine tenths are singletons and the top ten take under 15%. Sample: CD4+ or CD8+ T cells sorted from blood, taken in a trial of the OX40 agonist ivuxolimab. The receptors derive from an adult with an advanced solid tumor such as melanoma, head and neck, liver or kidney cancer.

The chain links TRBV30 to TRBJ2-4; TRBD1 might be the D (6 bases). V gave up 3 bases and J gave up 6 bases, with 15 bases separating them. Germline loops: CDR1 GTSNPN, CDR2 SVGIG (reference sequence). The CDR3 sequence is 14 residues long. The CDR3, as DNA: TGTGCCTGGAGAAGGCCAGGGGCGAGAAACATTCAGTACTTC. It codes for CAWRRPGARNIQYF.

About this clone: One end of the junction does not line up with germline, which may come from a read error. The V call is TRBV29-1, the J call TRBJ2-1; 7 bases are shared with TRBD2. The germline CDR1 and CDR2 sequences are SQVTM and ANQGSEA. CDR3 length: 15 amino acids. DNA for the CDR3: TGCGGCGTTGAAGATCCAGCGGGAAAAAGGAATGAGCAGTTCTTC. Translating gives CGVEDPAGKRNEQFF.

This rearrangement joins TRBV28 to TRBJ2-1, with D possibly matching TRBD2 (5 bases). From germline, CDR1 is MDHEN and CDR2 SYDVKM. The CDR3 runs to 12 residues. V was shortened by 6 bases and J by 8 bases, with 11 bases between the two germline ends. The CDR3 sequence: CASSSDGDEQFF. The DNA of the CDR3 is TGTGCCAGCAGCTCGGACGGGGATGAGCAGTTCTTC.

Concerning this clone itself: An end of the junction does not agree with germline; a read error may underlie this. This chain connects TRBV27 to TRBJ2-7, with D perhaps TRBD1 (5 bases). The V gene's germline CDR1 is MNHEY and CDR2 SMNVEV (reference sequence). This CDR3 comprises 13 residues. The CDR3 reads CASSLGRSDGISF. The CDR3 bases are TGTGCCAGCAGTTTGGGGCGCTCCGACGGCATCTCATTC.

The chain is built from TRBV27 and TRBJ2-7; 10 bases agree with TRBD2. Losses at the gene ends were 5 bases for V and 5 bases for J; bases not matched to a gene: 12. The CDR3 is 16 residues long. Germline loops: CDR1 MNHEY, CDR2 SMNVEV (reference sequence). CDR3 sequence reads: CASSPVTSGYTDEQYF. In nucleotides, the CDR3 is TGTGCCAGCAGTCCCGTGACTAGCGGGTATACAGACGAGCAGTACTTC.

The chain is built from TRBV19 and TRBJ1-2, with unresolved D. The CDR3 consists of 13 residues. Germline V gene sequence: CDR1 LNHDA, CDR2 SQIVND (reference sequence). The V gene lost 3 bases and the J gene lost 0 bases, with 5 bases spanning the gap. DNA for the CDR3: TGTGCCAGTAGTATGCAGGCTAACTATGGCTACACCTTC. It yields the protein CASSMQANYGYTF.

The chain couples TRBV4-1 to TRBJ1-1; the D gene is possibly TRBD1 (6 bases). The CDR3 covers 15 residues. V dropped 3 bases and J dropped 11 bases, with 22 bases sitting between them. Germline V lookup: CDR1 MGHRA, CDR2 YSYEKL. The DNA for the CDR3 is TGCGCCAGCAGCCAGGAGTCGGGGGGCGATCCCGGGGCTTTCTTT. It specifies CASSQESGGDPGAFF.

This chain connects TRBV5-1 to TRBJ1-1, with D possibly matching TRBD1 (6 bases). This CDR3 has 13 amino acids. CDR1 and CDR2 (germline): SGHRS, YFSETQ. Trimming left V 4 bases short and J 1 base short, with 8 bases between. CDR3 DNA: TGCGCCAGCAGCACACAGGGGAACACTGAAGCTTTCTTT. Translation: CASSTQGNTEAFF.

CDR3 bases: TGTGCCAGCAGCCTGCCCCGACTAGCGGGAGTCTACGAGCAGTACTTC. Translation: CASSLPRLAGVYEQYF. The rearrangement uses TRBV7-9 and TRBJ2-7; 12 bases are a match to TRBD2. The junction had 8 bases not matched to a gene; V was cut back by 5 bases and J by 3 bases. The CDR3 extends over 16 amino acids. Germline V CDR1 and CDR2: SEHNR, FQNEAQ (reference sequence). Variable domain in full (rest from reference TRBV7-9 and TRBJ2-7): DTGVSQNPRHKITKRGQNVTFRCDPISEHNRLYWYRQTLGQGPEFLTYFQNEAQLEKSRLLSDRFSAERPKGSFSTLEIQRTEQGDSAMYLCASSLPRLAGVYEQYFGPGTRLTVT.

This chain's CDR3 is CSVESGIYNEQFF. CDR3 sequence (DNA): TGCAGCGTTGAGAGCGGGATCTACAATGAGCAGTTCTTC. V and J are TRBV29-1 and TRBJ2-1; TRBD2 matches 7 bases. The CDR3 spans 13 residues. The germline V gene encodes CDR1 SQVTM and CDR2 ANQGSEA. The junction had 2 bases not matched to a gene; V was cut back by 3 bases and J by 3 bases.

The genes are TRBV1 and TRBJ1-1; the table's D call TRBD1 went unverified against the DNA. TRBV1 is labeled a pseudogene. The CDR3 loop spans 14 amino acids. CDR3 bases: TGCACCAGCAGCCACTTCGACAGGGCCACTGAAGCTTTCTTT. Encoded protein: CTSSHFDRATEAFF.

The rearrangement joins TRBV7-9 to TRBJ1-5; 9 bases map to TRBD1. Germline CDR1 SEHNR, CDR2 FQNEAQ (reference sequence). V trimming: 6 bases; J trimming: 4 bases; junction bases outside the gene matches: 7. The CDR3 runs 15 residues. CDR3 protein: CASRAGTGSNQPQHF. CDR3 in DNA: TGTGCCAGCAGGGCCGGGACAGGGTCAAATCAGCCCCAGCATTTT.

This rearrangement joins TRBV30 to TRBJ2-7; 10 nucleotides agree with TRBD2. The CDR3 length is 14 residues. With 0 bases clipped from V and 3 bases from J, the junction kept 2 bases outside the gene matches. Germline V gene data show CDR1 as GTSNPN and CDR2 as SVGIG (reference sequence). Here the CDR3 reads CAWSVQREGYEQYF. The CDR3 coding sequence is TGTGCCTGGAGTGTACAGCGGGAGGGCTACGAGCAGTACTTC.

The V call is TRBV27, the J call TRBJ2-3; D unclear. The CDR3 extends over 11 amino acids. Germline V gene lookup returns CDR1 MNHEY and CDR2 SMNVEV (reference sequence). The ends were cut back, 8 bases at V and 6 bases at J, with 9 bases in the middle. CDR3 sequence (DNA): TGTGCCAGCCTGAGCATGGATACGCAGTATTTT. Its protein product is CASLSMDTQYF.

This chain links TRBV5-1 with TRBJ2-7; 8 bases map to TRBD2. The V gene's germline CDR1 is SGHRS and CDR2 YFSETQ. The length of the CDR3 is 16 residues. Trimming removed 4 bases from V and 2 bases from J; junction bases left unmatched: 11. Here the CDR3 DNA reads TGCGCCAGCAGCCCGCCGGGAGGGGACGGCCCCTACGAGCAGTACTTC. This gives the protein CASSPPGGDGPYEQYF. The whole variable domain, remainder taken from reference TRBV5-1 and TRBJ2-7, is KAGVTQTPRYLIKTRGQQVTLSCSPISGHRSVSWYQQTPGQGLQFLFEYFSETQRNKGNFPGRFSGRQFSNSRSEMNVSTLELGDSALYLCASSPPGGDGPYEQYFGPGTRLTVT.

This clone was seen a single time. V gene TRBV28 combines with J gene TRBJ2-4; D might be TRBD2 (5 bases). Per germline, CDR1 MDHEN and CDR2 SYDVKM. This CDR3 has 14 amino acids. V dropped 3 bases and J dropped 5 bases, with 11 bases sitting between them. CDR3 sequence (DNA): TGTGCCAGCAGTTTGGAGGAGCTACAAAACATTCAGTACTTC. This gives the protein CASSLEELQNIQYF. Drawing the rest from reference TRBV28 and TRBJ2-4, the complete variable domain is DVKVTQSSRYLVKRTGEKVFLECVQDMDHENMFWYRQDPGLGLRLIYFSYDVKMKEKGDIPEGYSVSREKKERFSLILESASTNQTSMYLCASSLEELQNIQYFGAGTRLSVL.

The V gene is TRBV7-2, the J gene TRBJ2-7; 7 nucleotides agree with TRBD2. Germline lookup yields CDR1 SGHTA and CDR2 FQGNSA. This CDR3 comprises 16 residues. The V gene end was trimmed by 1 base and the J gene end by 1 base; junction bases not matched to a gene: 7. The CDR3: CASSLDGGSGSYEQYF. The CDR3, as DNA: TGTGCCAGCAGCTTAGACGGGGGGTCGGGGTCCTACGAGCAGTACTTC. The full variable domain, rest sourced from reference TRBV7-2 and TRBJ2-7, is GAGVSQSPSNKVTEKGKDVELRCDPISGHTALYWYRQSLGQGLEFLIYFQGNSAPDKSGLPSDRFSAERTGGSVSTLTIQRTQQEDSAVYLCASSLDGGSGSYEQYFGPGTRLTVT.

This rearrangement joins TRBV18 to TRBJ1-4; D is unresolved. The CDR3 is 14 amino acids. Trimming stripped 1 base from V and 7 bases from J, with 10 bases between. Germline CDR1 KGHSH, CDR2 LQKENI. The CDR3 DNA is TGTGCCAGCTCACCACGGCTCAGCATTGAAAAACTGTTTTTT. Protein product: CASSPRLSIEKLFF.

The rearrangement uses TRBV30 and TRBJ2-1, with 15 nucleotides matching TRBD2. Trimming took 5 bases from V and 0 from J; bases not matched to a gene: 8. CDR3 length equals 18 residues. Germline lookup yields CDR1 GTSNPN and CDR2 SVGIG (reference sequence). The DNA of the CDR3 is TGTGCCTGGGTACCGGGACTAGCGGGAGGTAGCTCCTACAATGAGCAGTTCTTC. Translation: CAWVPGLAGGSSYNEQFF. The full variable domain, rest sourced from reference TRBV30 and TRBJ2-1, is SQTIHQWPATLVQPVGSPLSLECTVEGTSNPNLYWYRQAAGRGLQLLFYSVGIGQISSEVPQNLSASRPQDRQFILSSKKLLLSDSGFYLCAWVPGLAGGSSYNEQFFGPGTRLTVL.

The genes are TRBV10-1 and TRBJ1-3; D not certain. The germline CDR1 and CDR2 sequences are WNHNN and SYGVQD (reference sequence). The CDR3 covers 14 residues. V lost 2 bases, J lost 1 base, and 6 bases lay in between. CDR3 sequence reads: CASSEKGSGNTIYF. The CDR3 DNA reads TGCGCCAGCAGTGAGAAGGGATCTGGAAACACCATATATTTT.

This clone occurred a few times. The chain recombines TRBV6-4 with TRBJ2-1, with 9 bases aligning to TRBD1. The length of the CDR3 is 15 residues. The J segment lost 3 bases and the V segment lost 0 bases, leaving 0 bases of the junction unmatched. CDR1 is MRHNA and CDR2 is SNTAGT in the germline V gene. CDR3: CASSDSTGGYNEQFF. The DNA of the CDR3 is TGTGCCAGCAGTGACTCGACAGGGGGCTACAATGAGCAGTTCTTC.

The rearrangement links TRBV19 to TRBJ1-1, with D hard to call. Germline values: CDR1 LNHDA, CDR2 SQIVND (reference sequence). The CDR3 contains 14 residues. V lost 7 bases and J 0 bases, leaving 12 bases between the germline ends. The CDR3 is CASTQQTMNTEAFF. DNA for the CDR3: TGTGCCAGTACCCAACAGACCATGAACACTGAAGCTTTCTTT.

The chain links TRBV15 to TRBJ1-2; a weak D match, TRBD1 (5 bases). The V gene's germline CDR1 is LNHNV and CDR2 YYDKDF (reference sequence). V lost 4 bases and J lost 4, with 25 bases in between. The CDR3 has 18 residues. The CDR3 here is CATSNANDTYPRGYGYTF. For the CDR3, the DNA is TGTGCCACCAGCAATGCGAACGACACATACCCTAGGGGCTATGGCTACACCTTC.

The V call is TRBV19, the J call TRBJ2-1; perhaps TRBD1 as D (5 bases). With 6 bases removed from V and 10 bases from J, the gap between germline ends came to 10 bases. The CDR3 covers 11 residues. Germline lookup yields CDR1 LNHDA and CDR2 SQIVND (reference sequence). The CDR3 is CASSQKGEQFF. CDR3 DNA sequence: TGTGCCAGTAGCCAGAAGGGGGAGCAGTTCTTC.